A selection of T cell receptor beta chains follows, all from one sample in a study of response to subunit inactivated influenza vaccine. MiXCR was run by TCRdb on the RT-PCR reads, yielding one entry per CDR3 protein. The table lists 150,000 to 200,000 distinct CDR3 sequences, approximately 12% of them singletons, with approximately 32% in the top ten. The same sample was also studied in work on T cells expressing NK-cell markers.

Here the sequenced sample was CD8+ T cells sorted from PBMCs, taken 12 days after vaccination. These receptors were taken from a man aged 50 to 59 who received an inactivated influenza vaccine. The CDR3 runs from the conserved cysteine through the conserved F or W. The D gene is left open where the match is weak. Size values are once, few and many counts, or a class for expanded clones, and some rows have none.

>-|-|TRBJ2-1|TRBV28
TGTGCCAGCAGTTTAGAACTCTCCTACAATGAGCAGTTCTTC
CASSLELSYNEQFF
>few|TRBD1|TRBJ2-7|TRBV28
TGTGCCAGCAGTTTCTTGACAGGGTACGAGCAGTACTTC
CASSFLTGYEQYF
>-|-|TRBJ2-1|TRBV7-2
TGTGCCAGCAGCTCCGCTTATTTCCGTGAGCAGTTCTTC
CASSSAYFREQFF
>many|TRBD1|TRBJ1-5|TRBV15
TGTGCCACCAGCGGGGACAGGGACAATCAGCCCCAGCATTTT
CATSGDRDNQPQHF
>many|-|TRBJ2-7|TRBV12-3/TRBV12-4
TGTGCCAGCAGTTTAGCGTGGGACTACGAGCAGTACTTC
CASSLAWDYEQYF
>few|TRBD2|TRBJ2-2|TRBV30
TGTGCCTGGAGCGGGACTAGCGGGCCTACCGGGGAGCTGTTTTTT
CAWSGTSGPTGELFF
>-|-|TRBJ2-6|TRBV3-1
TGTGCCAGCAGCCCGTGGACAGTTGGGGCCAACGTCCTGACTTTC
CASSPWTVGANVLTF
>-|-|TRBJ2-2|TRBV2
TGTGCCAGCACCGGCAGGGGATCCGGCAGAGTCGGGGAGCTGTTTTTT
CASTGRGSGRVGELFF
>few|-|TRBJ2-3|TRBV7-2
TGTGCCAGCAGCTTAGTGGGAGCCCGAGGAGATACGCAGTATTTT
CASSLVGARGDTQYF
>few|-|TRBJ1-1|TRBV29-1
TGCAGCGTTGACCCGAACGGCATGAACACTGAAGCTTTCTTT
CSVDPNGMNTEAFF
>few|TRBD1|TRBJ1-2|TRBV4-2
TGTGCCAGCAGCCAGGAGGTTGGCAGGGGGGACTATGGCTACACCTTC
CASSQEVGRGDYGYTF
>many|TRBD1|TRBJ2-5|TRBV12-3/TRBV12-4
TGTGCCAGCAGTACGTCCGGGACAGACCAAGAGACCCAGTACTTC
CASSTSGTDQETQYF
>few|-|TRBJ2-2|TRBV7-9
TGTGCCAGCAGCTTAGGGGTCTCAGGATCAACCGGGGAGCTGTTTTTT
CASSLGVSGSTGELFF
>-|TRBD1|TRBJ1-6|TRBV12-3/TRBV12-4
TGTGCCAGCAGACGCGGGACAGGGGATAATTCACCCCTCCACTTT
CASRRGTGDNSPLHF
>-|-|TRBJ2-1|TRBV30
TGTGCCTGGAGCCCCGGACTGATTGAGCAGTTCTTC
CAWSPGLIEQFF
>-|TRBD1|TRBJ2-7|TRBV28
TGTGCCAGCAGTTATCCGGGACAGGAGACCACCTACGAGCAGTACTTC
CASSYPGQETTYEQYF
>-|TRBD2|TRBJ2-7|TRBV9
TGTGCCAGCAGCTCTGGCGGGGGTAGCGGAACCCACGAGCAGTACTTC
CASSSGGGSGTHEQYF
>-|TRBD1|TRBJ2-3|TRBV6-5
TGTGCCAGCAGTTACTCTGGGACAGGGGGGAAAGATACGCAGTATTTT
CASSYSGTGGKDTQYF
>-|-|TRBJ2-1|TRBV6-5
TGTGCCAGCAGTTCCACAGAAGGCCCCCCCCACAATGAGCAGTTCTTC
CASSSTEGPPHNEQFF
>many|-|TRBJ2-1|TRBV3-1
TGTGCCAGCAGCCAAGATCTCGGACTCTCGTACAATGAGCAGTTCTTC
CASSQDLGLSYNEQFF
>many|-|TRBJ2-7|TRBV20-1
TGCAGTGCCCGACAGGACTACGAGCAGTACTTC
CSARQDYEQYF
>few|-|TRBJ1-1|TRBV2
TGTGCCAGGATTAAAGGGCCAAGCACTGAAGCTTTCTTT
CARIKGPSTEAFF
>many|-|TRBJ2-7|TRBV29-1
TGCAGCGTTGCGGGTAGGGGCTCCTACGAGCAGTACTTC
CSVAGRGSYEQYF
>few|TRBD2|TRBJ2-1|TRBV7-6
TGTGCCAGCAGCTCGCGGGGGGGCTCCTACAATGAGCAGTTCTTC
CASSSRGGSYNEQFF
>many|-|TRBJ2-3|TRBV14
TGTGCCAGCAGCCAAGAGGGGACGGCGAACACAGATACGCAGTATTTT
CASSQEGTANTDTQYF
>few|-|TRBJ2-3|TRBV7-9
TGTGCCAGCGAATCGACCCGACCAGACCTGAATACGCAGTATTTT
CASESTRPDLNTQYF
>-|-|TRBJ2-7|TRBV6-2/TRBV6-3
TGTGCCAGCAGACACGAGACCATCTACGAGCAGTACTTC
CASRHETIYEQYF
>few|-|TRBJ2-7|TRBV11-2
TGTGCCAGCAGCTTTTTGGTAGGCAGAGGCCCCTACGAGCAGTACTTC
CASSFLVGRGPYEQYF
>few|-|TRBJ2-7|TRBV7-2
TGTGCCAGCAGCGACCCAGGCTCCTACGAGCAGTACTTC
CASSDPGSYEQYF
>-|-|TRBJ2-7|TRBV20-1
TGCAGTGCTAGATCTGTGGGAGAGGGCTACGAGCAGTACTTC
CSARSVGEGYEQYF
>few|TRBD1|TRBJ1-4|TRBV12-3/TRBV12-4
TGTGCCAGCAGGGGTTCAGGGGGACGGGAAAAACTGTTTTTT
CASRGSGGREKLFF
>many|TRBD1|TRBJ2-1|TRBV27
TGTGCCAGCAGCAGAGGGACAGGGGGCACCTACAATGAGCAGTTCTTC
CASSRGTGGTYNEQFF
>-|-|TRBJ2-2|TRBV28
TGTGCCAGCACCAACTTCCAGAGACCTGACACCGGGGAGCTGTTTTTT
CASTNFQRPDTGELFF
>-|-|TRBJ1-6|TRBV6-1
TGTGCCAGCAGTGAAGAAGTAAGGACGTATACCGGAAGCTCACCCCTCCACTTT
CASSEEVRTYTGSSPLHF
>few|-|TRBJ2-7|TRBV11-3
TGTGCCAGCAGCGAACAACCGGGGGCCTCCTACGAGCAGTACTTC
CASSEQPGASYEQYF
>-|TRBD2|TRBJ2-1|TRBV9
TGTGCCAGCAGCGGGGGGACTAGCGGGGGAAGAGAGCAGTTCTTC
CASSGGTSGGREQFF
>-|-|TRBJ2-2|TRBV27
TGTGCCAGCAGTCCCGGACCCCGGGAGCTGTTTTTT
CASSPGPRELFF
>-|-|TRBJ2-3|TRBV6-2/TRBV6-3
TGTGCCAGCAGTCCGACCTTCAGGACAGATACGCAGTATTTT
CASSPTFRTDTQYF
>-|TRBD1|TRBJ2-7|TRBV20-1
TGCAGTGCTAGAGATGGGACAGGAACCTACGAGCAGTACTTC
CSARDGTGTYEQYF
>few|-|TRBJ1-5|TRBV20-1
TGCAGTGCTAGAGATTGGACAAACAATCAGCCCCAGCATTTT
CSARDWTNNQPQHF
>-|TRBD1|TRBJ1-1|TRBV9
TGTGCCAGCAGCCGGGACAGTTTCATGAACACTGAAGCTTTCTTT
CASSRDSFMNTEAFF
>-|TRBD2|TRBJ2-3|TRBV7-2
TGTGCCAGCAACGAACCCCGACTAGCGGGATACACAGATACGCAGTATTTT
CASNEPRLAGYTDTQYF
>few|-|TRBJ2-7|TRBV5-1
TGCGCCAGCAGCTCTCGGGACACCGACTACGAGCAGTACTTC
CASSSRDTDYEQYF
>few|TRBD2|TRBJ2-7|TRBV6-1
TGTGCCAGCAGTGAATATGGACTAGCGGAGAACTACGAGCAGTACTTC
CASSEYGLAENYEQYF
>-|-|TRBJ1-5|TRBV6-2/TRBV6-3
TGTGCCAGCAGTTACCCGACAGATAGCAATCAGCCCCAGCATTTT
CASSYPTDSNQPQHF
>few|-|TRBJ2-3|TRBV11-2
TGTGCCAGCAGCTTAGTTTCTCGGCCAGATACGCAGTATTTT
CASSLVSRPDTQYF
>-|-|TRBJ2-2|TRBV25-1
TGTGCCAGCAGTGAATCCGCTAACACCGGGGAGCTGTTTTTT
CASSESANTGELFF
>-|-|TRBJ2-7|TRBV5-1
TGCGCCAGCAGCTCCCCGACAGGTTCCTACGAGCAGTACTTC
CASSSPTGSYEQYF